This entry describes one T cell receptor beta chain. The antigen is not known. Primers: 60 Vbeta forward and 13 Jbeta reverse. Generated by immunoSEQ multiplex PCR, the TCRdb table keeps only in-frame clones and is missing some. The sample has around 140,000 clones; about four fifths are singletons. V dropped 2 bases and J dropped 1; count of bases not matched to a gene: 7. This CDR3 comprises 17 residues. Germline values: CDR1 MGHRA, CDR2 YSYEKL. The data originate from a study of cytomegalovirus exposure and HLA in healthy donors. Study information: Approximately 180 million T cells yielded 120 million or so unique TCR beta sequences, as an earlier analysis found. Findings of the study overall: A further, later analysis showed that HLA-associated TCR beta chains (compared with equally common others) were more clonally expanded. In a later analysis, a genetic analysis reported fewer productive-TCR N-insertions in an Asian-associated ancestry cluster than the cohort average. An analysis that came later showed most CMV-associated TCR beta chains appearing HLA-restricted.

This chain links TRBV4-1 with TRBJ2-3, with 9 bases lining up with TRBD2. The TCR comes from a man aged 18 to 35 in good health and CMV-seropositive. The sample consisted of PBMCs. The CDR3 DNA reads TGCGCCAGCAGCCAACCCCTAGCGGGACCTCGCACAGATACGCAGTATTTT. Its translation: CASSQPLAGPRTDTQYF.